The 12 T cell receptor beta chains listed next were all sequenced from one sample in a study of radiation and T cells in renal cell carcinoma. The table came from immunoSEQ multiplex PCR; TCRdb's copy has only in-frame clones and leaves some out. Of about 120,000 clones listed, approximately 85% are singletons. Described time point: blood 2 weeks post-SBRT. Specified treatment: 15 Gy SBRT to primary tumor, nephrectomy 4 weeks later. This specimen consisted of blood, obtained from a patient whose treatment included radiotherapy and nephrectomy. The source is a man in his fifties with renal cell carcinoma.

The gene calls are TRBV7-9 and TRBJ1-3, with 8 positions matching TRBD1. The V and J ends lost 2 bases and 3 bases, in that order; junction bases with no gene match: 6. The CDR3 loop spans 16 amino acids. The germline CDR1 and CDR2 sequences are SEHNR and FQNEAQ (reference sequence). CDR3: CASSLRGQDYGNTIYF. The CDR3 DNA follows: TGTGCCAGCAGCTTAAGGGGACAGGACTATGGAAACACCATATATTTT.

The genes are TRBV6-6 and TRBJ1-2; the D is unclear. The CDR3 length is 14 residues. The ends were cut back, 4 bases at V and 7 bases at J, with 16 bases in the middle. Germline CDR1 is MNHNY and CDR2 is SVGAGI (reference sequence). The CDR3 loop is CASSSPSAVSGYTF. CDR3 nucleotide sequence: TGTGCCAGCAGTTCCCCCTCCGCCGTCTCTGGCTACACCTTC.

The V and J genes are TRBV12-1 and TRBJ2-3. TRBV12-1 is a pseudogene segment. The CDR3 spans 14 residues. The CDR3 nucleotides read TGTGCCAGCAGCTGGCCTAGGGGCACAGATACGCAGTATTTT. This gives the protein CASSWPRGTDTQYF.

This clone has just a few counts. This sequence joins TRBV2 and TRBJ2-2, with D tentatively TRBD1 or TRBD2 (5 bases each). Trimming pared 6 bases from V and 1 base from J, leaving 15 bases between. The CDR3 covers 16 residues. Germline V gene lookup returns CDR1 SNHLY and CDR2 FYNNEI. CDR3 nucleotide sequence: TGTGCCAGCAGCGTCCGGGACCCGATGAACACCGGGGAGCTGTTTTTT. Encoded protein: CASSVRDPMNTGELFF.

V and J are TRBV18 and TRBJ1-4; 9 nucleotides agree with TRBD1. The CDR3 length is 14 residues. Per the germline V gene, CDR1 is KGHSH and CDR2 is LQKENI. J gave up 8 bases and V 4 bases, and 5 bases lay outside the gene matches. CDR3: CASSRDRAQEKLFF. The CDR3 nucleotides are TGTGCCAGCTCACGGGACAGGGCACAAGAAAAACTGTTTTTT.

This clone was counted a single time. CDR3 sequence: CASKTGTYNEQFF. CDR3 coding DNA: TGTGCCAGTAAGACCGGGACTTACAATGAGCAGTTCTTC. The chain has TRBV19 and TRBJ2-1; possibly TRBD2 for D (6 bases). Looked up from germline, CDR1 is LNHDA and CDR2 is SQIVND (reference sequence). The CDR3 length is 13 residues. Between the trimmed V and J ends, which lost 7 bases and 4 bases, there was a span of 11 bases.

CDR3: CASSAGTGDYEQYF. The CDR3 DNA sequence: TGCGCCAGCAGTGCCGGGACAGGGGATTACGAGCAGTACTTC. The chain couples TRBV10-1 to TRBJ2-7, with 10 positions matching TRBD1. The CDR3 is made up of 14 amino acids. Germline trimming cut 4 bases from V and 4 bases from J; bases unmatched to any gene: 4. From germline, CDR1 is WNHNN and CDR2 SYGVQD (reference sequence).

This chain joins TRBV5-1 and TRBJ2-1; D not certain. This CDR3 comprises 15 residues. Per germline, CDR1 SGHRS and CDR2 YFSETQ. Deletions cut 1 base from V and 6 bases from J, with 14 bases between. DNA of the CDR3: TGCGCCAGCAGCTTGATAGACCCGACGGCCAATGAGCAGTTCTTC. Amino acid sequence: CASSLIDPTANEQFF.

The V and J genes are TRBV18 and TRBJ2-3; TRBD1 might be the D (5 bases). Germline V lookup: CDR1 KGHSH, CDR2 LQKENI. The CDR3 runs to 15 residues. V lost 3 bases and J lost 1, with 11 bases in between. This CDR3 is CASSPGLFGTDTQYF. Written as DNA, the CDR3 is TGTGCCAGCTCACCGGGGCTTTTTGGCACAGATACGCAGTATTTT. Combining the CDR3 with reference TRBV18 and TRBJ2-3 gives the whole variable domain NAGVMQNPRHLVRRRGQEARLRCSPMKGHSHVYWYRQLPEEGLKFMVYLQKENIIDESGMPKERFSAEFPKEGPSILRIQQVVRGDSAAYFCASSPGLFGTDTQYFGPGTRLTVL.

The table lists this clone with many counts. V usage is TRBV19 and J usage is TRBJ2-2; 11 bases fit TRBD2. After removal of 7 bases from V and 4 bases from J, the junction contained 11 bases not matched to a gene. The CDR3 loop spans 17 amino acids. Germline V gene lookup returns CDR1 LNHDA and CDR2 SQIVND (reference sequence). CDR3 bases: TGTGCCAGTAACTCAGAGACTAGCGGGGATTTCACCGGGGAGCTGTTTTTT. This encodes CASNSETSGDFTGELFF.

CDR3 sequence: CASSHFGGADEQYF. CDR3 sequence (DNA): TGCGCCAGCAGCCATTTCGGGGGGGCTGACGAGCAGTACTTC. The chain employs TRBV4-1 and TRBJ2-7; TRBD2 matches at 8 bases. The ends lost 3 bases at V and 5 bases at J; junction bases unmatched: 6. The CDR3 runs to 14 residues. Germline-derived CDR1 and CDR2 are MGHRA and YSYEKL.

This chain links TRBV7-8 with TRBJ2-7; D is possibly TRBD1 or TRBD2 (5 bases each). Trimming removed 5 bases from V and 1 base from J, with 18 bases in between. This CDR3 spans 16 amino acids. Germline CDR1 SGHVS, CDR2 FQNEAQ. CDR3 protein: CASSKSWGKTSYEQYF. The CDR3 nucleotides read TGTGCCAGCAGCAAATCGTGGGGGAAAACTTCCTACGAGCAGTACTTC. The full variable domain, with the rest looked up from reference TRBV7-8 and TRBJ2-7, is GAGVSQSPRYKVAKRGQDVALRCDPISGHVSLFWYQQALGQGPEFLTYFQNEAQLDKSGLPSDRFFAERPEGSVSTLKIQRTQQEDSAVYLCASSKSWGKTSYEQYFGPGTRLTVT.